These T cell receptor beta chains were read from a single sample in a study of long-term antiretroviral therapy in people with HIV. Here immunoSEQ multiplex PCR was the method, and the copy in TCRdb shows in-frame clones only, minus some. The top ten hold 2.7% of the sample, which has 45,000 or so clones, about 95% seen once. The sequenced sample was unsorted PBMCs, obtained 3.7 years after starting antiretroviral therapy. Receptor source: a woman aged 50 to 60 with HIV. The CDR3 runs from the conserved cysteine through the conserved F or W.

TRBV5-1 | CASSFRDLGYTF
TRBV29-1 | CSVAPGGYEQYF
TRBV2 | CASREGRALRGELFF
TRBV2 | CASSLNRGRQETQYF
TRBV19 | CASSPGSNQPQHF
TRBV9 | CASSVEEEGAWVNTEAFF
TRBV7-9 | CASSLGAGGDYGYTF
TRBV6-6 | CATRGPGSNSPLHF
TRBV6-5 | CASSYLGQAFYNEQFF
TRBV7-2 | CASSLFHGTNEKLFF
TRBV4-1 | CASSSRGGDTEAFF
TRBV6-1 | CASSETGQGGYGYTF
TRBV5-6 | CASSLGLQETQYF
TRBV6-5 | CASSLTGNYGYTF
TRBV6-1 | CASSEVMRGGDYGYTF
TRBV7-2 | CASTFDRVEEQYF
TRBV4-2 | CASSPIPTGYGTEAFF
TRBV2 | CASSSLGSTDTQYF
TRBV7-9 | CASSFSSYEQYF
TRBV30 | CAWKGDRGYGTDTQYF
TRBV18 | CASSPRSLNTEAFF
TRBV2 | CASSSGPWTEAFF
TRBV5-1 | CASSSSLGDLTEAFF
TRBV6-1 | CASSDWQGKYYSNQPQHF